This TCR beta chain appears in the sequencing data of a study of shared clonotypes between healthy human individuals. Assay execution proceeded at the deep level. Method: immunoSEQ multiplex PCR; TCRdb's copy keeps in-frame clones and lacks some. Of hundreds of thousands of clones in the sample, about 95% were seen once. The CDR3 spans 12 residues. V lost 5 bases, J lost 8 bases, and 12 bases lay in between. Germline V gives CDR1 MNHEY, CDR2 SVGAGI. The naive CD8 subset, CD45RO-negative cells positively selected for CCR7, excluded terminally differentiated effector memory CD45RA+ cells. The receptor was derived from a woman aged 25 to 39 in good health. The J gene is TRBJ1-1, the V gene TRBV6-5, with D hard to call. Input material: naive CD8+ T cells sorted from blood. In DNA, the CDR3 is TGTGCCAGCAGTCCCGGGATGAGCGAAGCTTTCTTT. This sequence encodes CASSPGMSEAFF.